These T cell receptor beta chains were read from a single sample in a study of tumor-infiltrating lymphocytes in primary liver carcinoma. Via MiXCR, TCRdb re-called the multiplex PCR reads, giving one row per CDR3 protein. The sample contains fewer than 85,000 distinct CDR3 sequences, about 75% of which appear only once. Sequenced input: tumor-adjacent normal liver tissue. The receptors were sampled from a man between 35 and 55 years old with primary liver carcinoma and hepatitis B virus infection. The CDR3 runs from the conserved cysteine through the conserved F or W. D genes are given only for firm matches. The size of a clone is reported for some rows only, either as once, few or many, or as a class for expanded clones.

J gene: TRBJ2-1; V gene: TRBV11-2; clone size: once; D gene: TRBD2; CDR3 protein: CVSSSVAGSCGNEQFF; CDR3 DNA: TGTGTCAGCAGCTCCGTAGCGGGAAGTTGTGGCAATGAGCAGTTCTTC
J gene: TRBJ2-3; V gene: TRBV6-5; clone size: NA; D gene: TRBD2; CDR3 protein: CASNPGLAGTDTHYF; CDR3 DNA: TGTGCCAGCAACCCAGGACTAGCAGGAACAGATACGCATTATTTT
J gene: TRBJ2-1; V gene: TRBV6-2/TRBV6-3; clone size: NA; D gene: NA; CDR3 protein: CASSTTNSYDEQFF; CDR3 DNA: TGTGCCAGCAGTACGACCAACTCCTACGATGAGCAGTTCTTC
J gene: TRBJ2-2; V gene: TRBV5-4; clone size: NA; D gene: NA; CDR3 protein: CASSSTWAGSGTGELFF; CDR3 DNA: TGTGCCAGCAGCTCTACCTGGGCGGGCTCGGGGACCGGGGAGCTGTTTTTT
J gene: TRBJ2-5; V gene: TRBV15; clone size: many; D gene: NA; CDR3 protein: CATSRSPISTQYF; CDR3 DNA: TGTGCCACCAGCAGGAGTCCCATAAGCACCCAGTACTTC
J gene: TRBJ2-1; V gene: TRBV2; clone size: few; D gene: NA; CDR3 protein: CASSPWVRDNEQFF; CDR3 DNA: TGTGCCAGCAGTCCCTGGGTCCGGGATAATGAGCAGTTCTTC
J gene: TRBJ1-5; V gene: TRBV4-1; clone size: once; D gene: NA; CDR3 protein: CASSQDAGTNQSQHF; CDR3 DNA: TGCGCCAGCAGCCAGGACGCAGGGACCAATCAGTCCCAGCATTTT
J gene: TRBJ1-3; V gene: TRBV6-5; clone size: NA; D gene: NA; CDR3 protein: CTSSYSRPSSGDTMYF; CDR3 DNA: TGTACCAGCAGTTACTCCCGCCCGAGCTCTGGAGACACCATGTATTTT
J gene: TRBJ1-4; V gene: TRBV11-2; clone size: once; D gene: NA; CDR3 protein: CVSSLDLGGLRLFF; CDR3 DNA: TGTGTCAGCAGCTTAGATCTTGGGGGCCTCAGGCTGTTTTTC
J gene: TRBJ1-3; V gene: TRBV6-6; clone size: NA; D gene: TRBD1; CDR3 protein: CASSYRDRSGNSIYF; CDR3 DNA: TGTGCCAGCAGTTACCGGGACAGATCTGGAAACAGCATATATTTT
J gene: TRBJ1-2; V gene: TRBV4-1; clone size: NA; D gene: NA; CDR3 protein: CASSQVGGNDYDYTF; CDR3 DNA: TGCGCCAGCAGCCAAGTGGGGGGCAATGACTATGACTACACCTTC
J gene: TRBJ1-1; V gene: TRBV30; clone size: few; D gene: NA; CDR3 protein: CACPRDTEAFF; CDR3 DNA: TGTGCCTGCCCCCGCGACACTGAAGCTTTCTTT
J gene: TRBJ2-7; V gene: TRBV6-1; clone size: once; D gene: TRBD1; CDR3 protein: CASSETGTGGCEQYF; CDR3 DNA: TGTGCCAGCAGTGAAACCGGGACAGGGGGTTGCGAACAGTACTTC
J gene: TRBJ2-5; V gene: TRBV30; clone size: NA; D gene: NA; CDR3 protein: CAWGASQETQYF; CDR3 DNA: TGTGCATGGGGTGCCAGCCAAGAGACCCAGTACTTC